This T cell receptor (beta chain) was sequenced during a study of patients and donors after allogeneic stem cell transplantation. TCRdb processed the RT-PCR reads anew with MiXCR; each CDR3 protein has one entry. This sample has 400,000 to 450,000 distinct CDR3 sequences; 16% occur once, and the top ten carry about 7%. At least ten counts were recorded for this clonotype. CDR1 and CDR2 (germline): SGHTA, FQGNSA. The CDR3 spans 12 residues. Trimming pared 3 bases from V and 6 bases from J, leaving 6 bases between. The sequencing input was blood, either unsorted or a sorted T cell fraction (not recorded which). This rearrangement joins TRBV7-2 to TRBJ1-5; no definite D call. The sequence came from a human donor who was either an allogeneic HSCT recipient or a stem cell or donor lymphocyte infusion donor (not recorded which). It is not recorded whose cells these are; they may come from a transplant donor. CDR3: CASSFPGQPQHF. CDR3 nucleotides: TGTGCCAGCAGCTTTCCAGGTCAGCCCCAGCATTTT.